Shown below are 8 T cell receptor beta chains from a single sample sequenced in a study of blood T cells in healthy people across ages. A second PCR of 7 to 11 cycles used a sample-barcoded 5' primer and a J-beta primer mix. TCRdb redid the calling of the 5' RACE reads with MiXCR, one entry per CDR3 protein. The data show some 760,000 distinct CDR3 sequences, 25% seen once. Another study also made use of these data, one on T cells of mothers and their children.

The specimen was blood. These receptor sequences come from a boy aged 10-17 years in good health.

This clonotype was seen only a few times. V is TRBV12-3 or TRBV12-4 and J is TRBJ1-2; no firm D call. This CDR3 spans 12 amino acids. Trimming stripped 5 bases from V and 4 bases from J, with 8 bases between. The CDR3 DNA reads as TGTGCCAGCAGTGTCTCGTTCTATGGCTACACCTTC. Residues: CASSVSFYGYTF.

CDR3 protein: CASFLGQQETQYF. CDR3 bases: TGTGCCAGCTTCCTGGGACAGCAAGAGACCCAGTACTTC. The chain employs TRBV18 and TRBJ2-5; the match to TRBD1 covers 7 bases. Looked up from germline, CDR1 is KGHSH and CDR2 is LQKENI. V shed 7 bases, J shed 2 bases, and the junction held 4 bases outside the gene matches. This CDR3 region has 13 residues.

This clonotype was counted between two and nine times. The junction departs from germline at one end; a sequencing error may be responsible. The genes are TRBV12-3 or TRBV12-4 and TRBJ2-2; tentative D call: TRBD2 (5 bases). This CDR3 has 15 amino acids. CDR3 sequence reads: CSSSFSLGGAGELFF. The CDR3 bases are TGTTCCAGCAGTTTCTCCCTCGGAGGAGCCGGGGAGCTGTTTTTT.

This chain connects TRBV21-1 to TRBJ2-7; the table assigns TRBD1, which was not confirmed against the DNA. TRBV21-1 is assigned pseudogene status. CDR3 length: 16 residues. For the CDR3, the DNA is TGTGCCAGCAGCAAATTGTTCGGGACAGGGTTCTACGAGCAGTACTTC. Its translation is CASSKLFGTGFYEQYF.

This clonotype was seen once. This sequence joins TRBV29-1 and TRBJ1-2, with a weak D call TRBD1 (5 bases). V was trimmed by 0 bases and J by 7 bases, leaving 15 bases between them. The CDR3 spans 14 residues. Germline values: CDR1 SQVTM, CDR2 ANQGSEA. CDR3 nucleotides: TGCAGCGTTGAAGATCTCGCGGGGCGGGTTGGCTACACCTTC. Amino acid sequence: CSVEDLAGRVGYTF.

This clonotype was found a few times. The CDR3 DNA sequence: TGTGCCAGCAGTTTTCGGCGGAGCTACACTGAAGCTTTCTTT. Translating gives CASSFRRSYTEAFF. The rearrangement uses TRBV27 and TRBJ1-1; D gene uncertain. The V end was cut by 3 bases, the J end by 3 bases, with 11 bases between. Germline values: CDR1 MNHEY, CDR2 SMNVEV (reference sequence). This CDR3 has 14 amino acids.

This clonotype showed up just a few times. The chain joins TRBV12-3 or TRBV12-4 to TRBJ2-5; D gene uncertain. The germline V and J ends were trimmed by 3 bases and 5 bases, with 7 bases remaining between them. The length of the CDR3 is 12 residues. The CDR3 spells CASSLVTETQYF. CDR3 nucleotides: TGTGCCAGCAGTTTGGTAACGGAGACCCAGTACTTC.

The genes are TRBV20-1 and TRBJ2-5; 9 bases align to TRBD2. The tail of the sequence fits TRBJ2-1 better, so the J call may be wrong. The CDR3 totals 15 residues. CDR1 is DFQATT, CDR2 SNEGSKA, per germline (reference sequence). CDR3 nucleotides: TGCAGTGCGGGTAGCGGGAGCGGGTCCCACAATGAGCAGTTCTTC. Its translation: CSAGSGSGSHNEQFF.